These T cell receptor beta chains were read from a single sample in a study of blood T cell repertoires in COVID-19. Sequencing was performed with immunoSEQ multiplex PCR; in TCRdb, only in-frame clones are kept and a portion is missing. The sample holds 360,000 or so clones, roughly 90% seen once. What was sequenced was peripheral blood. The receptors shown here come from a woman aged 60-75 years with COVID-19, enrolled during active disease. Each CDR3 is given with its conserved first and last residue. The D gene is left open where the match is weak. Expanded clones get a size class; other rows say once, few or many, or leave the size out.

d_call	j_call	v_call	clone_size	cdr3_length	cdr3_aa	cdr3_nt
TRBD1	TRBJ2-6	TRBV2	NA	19	CASTKDRILLHSGANVLTF	TGTGCCAGCACCAAGGACAGGATCCTCCTTCACTCTGGGGCCAACGTCCTGACTTTC
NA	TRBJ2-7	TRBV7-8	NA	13	CASSLASYYEQYF	TGTGCCAGCAGCTTAGCCAGTTACTACGAGCAGTACTTC
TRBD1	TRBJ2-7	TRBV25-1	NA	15	CASRETRTGLEEQYF	TGTGCCAGCAGGGAGACACGGACAGGACTGGAAGAGCAGTACTTC
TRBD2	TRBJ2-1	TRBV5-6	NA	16	CASSLAGGLKNNEQFF	TGTGCCAGCAGCTTGGCCGGGGGACTAAAGAACAATGAGCAGTTCTTC
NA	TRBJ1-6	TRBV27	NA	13	CASSQTEGAPLHF	TGTGCCAGCAGCCAGACGGAGGGAGCACCCCTCCACTTT
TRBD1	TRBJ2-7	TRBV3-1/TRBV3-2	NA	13	CASSIRTGTEQYF	TGTGCCAGCAGCATACGGACAGGAACCGAGCAGTACTTC
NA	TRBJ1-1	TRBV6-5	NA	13	CASSGQPGTEAFF	TGTGCCAGCAGCGGACAACCCGGGACTGAAGCTTTCTTT
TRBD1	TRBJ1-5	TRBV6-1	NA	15	CASSERGGGDQPQHF	TGTGCCAGCAGTGAAAGAGGAGGGGGCGATCAGCCCCAGCATTTT
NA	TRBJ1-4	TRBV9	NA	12	CASSATEEKLFF	TGTGCCAGCAGCGCGACAGAGGAAAAACTGTTTTTT
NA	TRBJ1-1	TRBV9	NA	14	CASSVGDFDTEAFF	TGTGCCAGCAGCGTCGGGGATTTTGACACTGAAGCTTTCTTT
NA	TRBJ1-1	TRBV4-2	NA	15	CASSQEEGGNTEAFF	TGTGCCAGCAGCCAAGAGGAAGGGGGGAACACTGAAGCTTTCTTT
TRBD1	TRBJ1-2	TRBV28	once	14	CASSYRGGNYGYTF	TGTGCCAGCAGTTATAGAGGGGGCAACTATGGCTACACCTTC
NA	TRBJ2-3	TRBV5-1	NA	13	CASTETTTDTQYF	TGCGCCAGCACCGAGACAACCACAGATACGCAGTATTTT
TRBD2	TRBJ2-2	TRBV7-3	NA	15	CASSFGGGYTGELFF	TGTGCCAGCAGCTTCGGCGGGGGGTACACCGGGGAGCTGTTTTTT
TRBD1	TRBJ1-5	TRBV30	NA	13	CAYRTGRLQPQHF	TGTGCCTACCGGACAGGGAGGTTACAGCCCCAGCATTTT
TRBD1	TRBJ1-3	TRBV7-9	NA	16	CASRGTAKSSGNTIYF	TGTGCCAGCAGGGGGACAGCGAAGAGCTCTGGAAACACCATATATTTT
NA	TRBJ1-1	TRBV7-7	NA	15	CASSPLGGVNTEAFF	TGTGCCAGCAGCCCTTTGGGGGGGGTGAACACTGAAGCTTTCTTT
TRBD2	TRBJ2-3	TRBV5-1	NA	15	CASRISTGGLDTQYF	TGCGCCAGCAGGATTTCGACGGGGGGTTTGGATACGCAGTATTTT
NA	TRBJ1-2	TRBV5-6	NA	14	CASSLVAANYGYTF	TGTGCCAGCAGCTTGGTAGCAGCTAACTATGGCTACACCTTC
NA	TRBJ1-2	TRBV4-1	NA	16	CASSLRGEGTNYGYTF	TGCGCCAGCAGCCTAAGAGGAGAGGGAACCAACTATGGCTACACCTTC
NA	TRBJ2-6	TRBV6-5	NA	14	CASSYPRQPNVLTF	TGTGCCAGCAGTTACCCAAGACAGCCCAACGTCCTGACTTTC
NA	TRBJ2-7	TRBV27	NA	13	CASSLAGSYEQYF	TGTGCCAGCAGTTTGGCCGGGAGCTACGAGCAGTACTTC
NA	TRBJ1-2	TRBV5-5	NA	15	CASSYQEEQVGGYTF	TGTGCCAGCAGCTACCAGGAAGAACAGGTGGGAGGCTACACCTTC
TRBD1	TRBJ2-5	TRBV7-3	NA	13	CASSRDRGETQYF	TGTGCCAGCAGCCGTGACAGGGGAGAGACCCAGTACTTC
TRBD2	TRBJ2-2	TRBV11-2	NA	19	CASSSPRTSSGGAYGELFF	TGTGCCAGCAGCTCCCCAAGAACTTCTAGCGGGGGGGCCTACGGGGAGCTGTTTTTT
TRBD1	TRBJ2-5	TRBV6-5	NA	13	CASRGTGQETQYF	TGTGCCAGCAGAGGGACAGGGCAAGAGACCCAGTACTTC
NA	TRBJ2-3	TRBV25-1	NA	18	CASSGPDRASTSTDTQYF	TGTGCCAGCAGTGGACCGGACAGAGCGAGTACTAGCACAGATACGCAGTATTTT
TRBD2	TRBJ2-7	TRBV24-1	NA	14	CATSEAGSRYEQYF	TGTGCCACCAGTGAAGCGGGATCCAGATACGAGCAGTACTTC
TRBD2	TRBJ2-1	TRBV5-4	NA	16	CASTETSGANYNEQFF	TGTGCCAGCACCGAAACTAGCGGGGCTAACTACAATGAGCAGTTCTTC
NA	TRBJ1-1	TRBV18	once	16	CASSPGRGGVNTEAFF	TGTGCCAGCTCACCCGGACGGGGTGGGGTGAACACTGAAGCTTTCTTT
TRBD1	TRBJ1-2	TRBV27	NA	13	CASSPTGGRGYTF	TGTGCCAGCAGTCCCACAGGGGGGAGGGGCTACACCTTC
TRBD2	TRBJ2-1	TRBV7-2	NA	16	CASSIGLAGGDNEQFF	TGTGCCAGCAGCATAGGACTAGCGGGGGGAGACAATGAGCAGTTCTTC
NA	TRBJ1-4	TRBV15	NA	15	CATSTFGQTFEKLFF	TGTGCCACCAGCACGTTTGGGCAAACATTTGAAAAACTGTTTTTT
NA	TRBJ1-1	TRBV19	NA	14	CASSIGQGSTEAFF	TGTGCCAGTAGTATAGGGCAGGGGAGCACTGAAGCTTTCTTT
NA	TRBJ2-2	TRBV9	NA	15	CASSAQTEITGELFF	TGTGCCAGCAGCGCCCAGACAGAAATCACCGGGGAGCTGTTTTTT
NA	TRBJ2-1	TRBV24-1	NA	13	CATSPGVNNEQFF	TGTGCCACCAGTCCAGGGGTCAACAATGAGCAGTTCTTC
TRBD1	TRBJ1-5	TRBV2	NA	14	CASSLGGVGQPQHF	TGTGCCAGCAGTTTAGGGGGCGTAGGTCAGCCCCAGCATTTT
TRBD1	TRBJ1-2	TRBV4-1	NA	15	CASSQEDRGGYGYTF	TGCGCCAGCAGCCAAGAAGACAGGGGGGGATATGGCTACACCTTC
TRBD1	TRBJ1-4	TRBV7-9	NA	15	CASSWTGAANEKLFF	TGTGCCAGCAGCTGGACAGGGGCAGCTAATGAAAAACTGTTTTTT
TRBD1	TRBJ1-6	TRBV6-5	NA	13	CASRRDRNSPLHF	TGTGCCAGCAGACGGGACAGAAATTCACCCCTCCACTTT
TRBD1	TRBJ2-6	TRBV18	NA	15	CASSPGQAGANVLTF	TGTGCCAGCTCACCGGGACAGGCTGGGGCCAACGTCCTGACTTTC
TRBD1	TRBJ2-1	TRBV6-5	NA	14	CASTGQGSYNEQFF	TGTGCCAGCACCGGACAGGGCTCCTACAATGAGCAGTTCTTC
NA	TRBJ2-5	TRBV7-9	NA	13	CASAPPRGETQYF	TGTGCCAGCGCCCCCCCGCGGGGAGAGACCCAGTACTTC
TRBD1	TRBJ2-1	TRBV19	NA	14	CASSGAGGYNEQFF	TGTGCCAGTAGTGGGGCAGGGGGCTACAATGAGCAGTTCTTC
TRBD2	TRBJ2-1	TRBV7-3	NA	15	CASTLAGGLGSEQFF	TGTGCCAGCACCTTAGCGGGGGGTTTAGGAAGTGAGCAGTTCTTC
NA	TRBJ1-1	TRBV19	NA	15	CASSISTLRYTEAFF	TGTGCCAGTAGTATTAGTACACTAAGGTACACTGAAGCTTTCTTT
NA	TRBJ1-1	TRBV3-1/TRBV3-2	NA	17	CASSHPRGKGLDTEAFF	TGTGCCAGCAGCCACCCTAGGGGGAAAGGGCTTGACACTGAAGCTTTCTTT
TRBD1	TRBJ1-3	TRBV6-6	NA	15	CATRDRVISGNTIYF	TGTGCCACCCGGGACAGGGTAATTTCTGGAAACACCATATATTTT
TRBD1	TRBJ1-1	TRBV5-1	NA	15	CASSFGQGGPTEAFF	TGCGCCAGCAGCTTCGGACAGGGTGGGCCCACTGAAGCTTTCTTT
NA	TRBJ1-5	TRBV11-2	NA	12	CATEENPNGQHF	TGTGCCACCGAGGAGAATCCGAATGGCCAGCATTTT
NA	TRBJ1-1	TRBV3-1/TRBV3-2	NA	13	CASSPPGLLQAFF	TGTGCCAGCAGCCCACCCGGACTTTTACAGGCTTTCTTT
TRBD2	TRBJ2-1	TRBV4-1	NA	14	CASSHAGGGDEQFF	TGCGCCAGCAGCCATGCGGGGGGAGGAGATGAGCAGTTCTTC
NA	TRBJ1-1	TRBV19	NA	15	CASSIGGAGNTEAFF	TGTGCCAGTAGTATCGGGGGGGCCGGGAACACTGAAGCTTTCTTT
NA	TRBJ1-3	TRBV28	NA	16	CASSPYKRHSGNTIYF	TGTGCCAGCAGTCCCTATAAACGCCACTCTGGAAACACCATATATTTT
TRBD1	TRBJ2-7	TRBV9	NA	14	CASSTTGVAYEQYF	TGTGCCAGCAGCACCACAGGGGTAGCCTACGAGCAGTACTTC
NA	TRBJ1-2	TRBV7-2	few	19	CASSLTPVLTRRANYGYTF	TGTGCCAGCAGCTTAACCCCCGTGTTGACACGGAGGGCTAACTATGGCTACACCTTC
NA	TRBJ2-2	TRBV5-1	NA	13	CASSLILPGELFF	TGCGCCAGCAGCTTGATTCTCCCCGGGGAGCTGTTTTTT
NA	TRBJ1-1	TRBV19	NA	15	CASSPRTVSGTEAFF	TGTGCCAGTAGTCCCAGGACAGTCTCAGGCACTGAAGCTTTCTTT
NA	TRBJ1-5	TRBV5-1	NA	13	CASSLGADQPQHF	TGCGCCAGCAGCTTGGGAGCGGATCAGCCCCAGCATTTT